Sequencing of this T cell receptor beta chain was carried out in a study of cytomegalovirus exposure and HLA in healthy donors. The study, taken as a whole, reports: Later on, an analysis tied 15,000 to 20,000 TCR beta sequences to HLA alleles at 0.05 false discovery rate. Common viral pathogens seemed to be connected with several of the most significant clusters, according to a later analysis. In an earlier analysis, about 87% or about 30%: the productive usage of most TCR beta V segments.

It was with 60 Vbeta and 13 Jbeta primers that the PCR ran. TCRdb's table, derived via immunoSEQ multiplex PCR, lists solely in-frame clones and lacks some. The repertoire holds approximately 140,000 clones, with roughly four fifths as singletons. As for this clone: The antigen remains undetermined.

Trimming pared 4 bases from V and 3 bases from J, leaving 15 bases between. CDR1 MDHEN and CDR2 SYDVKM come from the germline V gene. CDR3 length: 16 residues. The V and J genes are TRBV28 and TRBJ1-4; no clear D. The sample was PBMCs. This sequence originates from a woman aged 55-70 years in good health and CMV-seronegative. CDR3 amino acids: CASSWGYGEPNEKLFF. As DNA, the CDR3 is TGTGCCAGCAGTTGGGGTTATGGGGAGCCTAATGAAAAACTGTTTTTT.